These 9 T cell receptor beta chains originate from one sample sequenced in a study of T cell changes during pregnancy in multiple sclerosis. Clones were read by immunoSEQ multiplex PCR, and TCRdb kept only the in-frame ones, dropping some. There are about 100,000 clones in the sample; 85% to 95% occur only once, and just under 0.8% lies in the top ten. The sample in question was peripheral blood, obtained in the third trimester of pregnancy. The receptors were gathered from a female donor in good health, enrolled as a control in a pregnancy study.

The gene calls are TRBV9 and TRBJ1-3, with D possibly TRBD1 on 6 matching bases. The CDR3 is 16 amino acids. Trimming stripped 4 bases from V and 0 bases from J, with 14 bases between. Germline CDR1 reads SGDLS; CDR2 reads YYNGEE. The CDR3 coding sequence is TGTGCCAGCAGCTTCCGACAGGCCTTCTCTGGAAACACCATATATTTT. Its protein product is CASSFRQAFSGNTIYF.

The chain links TRBV19 to TRBJ2-1; D uncertain. CDR1 is LNHDA, CDR2 SQIVND, per germline (reference sequence). The CDR3 has 12 amino acids. V dropped 3 bases and J dropped 9 bases, with 9 bases sitting between them. CDR3 DNA sequence: TGTGCCAGTAGTATCGGAGCATCTGAGCAGTTCTTC. Its translation: CASSIGASEQFF. Full variable domain (rest looked up from reference TRBV19 and TRBJ2-1): DGGITQSPKYLFRKEGQNVTLSCEQNLNHDAMYWYRQDPGQGLRLIYYSQIVNDFQKGDIAEGYSVSREKKESFPLTVTSAQKNPTAFYLCASSIGASEQFFGPGTRLTVL.

This clone was seen just once. This rearrangement joins TRBV19 to TRBJ1-2; perhaps TRBD1 as D (5 bases). CDR1 and CDR2 (germline): LNHDA, SQIVND (reference sequence). This CDR3 contains 15 residues. Trimming removed 7 bases from V and 4 bases from J, with 19 bases in between. CDR3 loop: CASIATASRIYGYTF. As DNA, the CDR3 is TGTGCCAGTATTGCGACAGCCTCCAGGATCTATGGCTACACCTTC.

The chain employs TRBV7-9 and TRBJ2-2; 7 bases match TRBD1. Germline CDR1 SEHNR, CDR2 FQNEAQ (reference sequence). The J segment lost 2 bases and the V segment lost 8 bases, leaving 8 bases of the junction unmatched. This CDR3 has 15 amino acids. This CDR3 reads CASPLRDRNTGELFF. The CDR3 region has the DNA TGTGCCAGCCCCCTAAGGGACAGAAACACCGGGGAGCTGTTTTTT.

The J gene is TRBJ1-1, the V gene TRBV5-1; unclear D gene. V lost 4 bases and J 5 bases, leaving 15 bases between the germline ends. The germline V gene has CDR1 SGHRS and CDR2 YFSETQ. The CDR3 runs 14 residues. DNA of the CDR3: TGCGCCAGCAGCCTCCGATGGGGAGAGACTGAAGCTTTCTTT. This gives the protein CASSLRWGETEAFF.

V gene TRBV4-3 combines with J gene TRBJ2-7; TRBD1 is a possible D gene (5 bases). Between the trimmed V and J ends, which lost 3 bases and 2 bases, there was a span of 11 bases. The V gene's germline CDR1 is LGHNA and CDR2 YSLEER. This CDR3 comprises 14 residues. In nucleotides, the CDR3 is TGCGCCAGCAGCCAGAGAAGGGGTACCTACGAGCAGTACTTC. Amino acids: CASSQRRGTYEQYF.

The chain recombines TRBV5-8 with TRBJ2-3, with D possibly TRBD2 on 6 matching bases. The CDR3 contains 14 residues. With 4 bases removed from V and 3 bases from J, the gap between germline ends came to 12 bases. The germline CDR1 and CDR2 sequences are SGHTS and YDEGEE. The CDR3 loop is CASSVGGATDTQYF. CDR3 DNA sequence: TGTGCCAGCAGCGTCGGGGGTGCGACAGATACGCAGTATTTT.

V usage is TRBV10-3 and J usage is TRBJ1-6; 8 positions match TRBD1. This CDR3 is 15 amino acids long. Germline CDR1 ENHRY, CDR2 SYGVKD. The V and J ends lost 4 bases and 5 bases, in that order; junction bases with no gene match: 4. The CDR3 here is CAISVGQGNNSPLHF. Here the CDR3 DNA reads TGTGCCATCAGTGTCGGACAGGGCAATAATTCACCCCTCCACTTT.

The chain has TRBV5-4 and TRBJ2-3; TRBD2 matches at 12 bases. CDR3 length: 16 residues. Germline trimming cut 4 bases from V and 2 bases from J; bases unmatched to any gene: 5. The germline V gene encodes CDR1 SGHNT and CDR2 YYREEE (reference sequence). The CDR3: CASSLLAGGSTDTQYF. DNA of the CDR3: TGTGCCAGCAGCCTACTAGCGGGGGGCTCCACAGATACGCAGTATTTT.